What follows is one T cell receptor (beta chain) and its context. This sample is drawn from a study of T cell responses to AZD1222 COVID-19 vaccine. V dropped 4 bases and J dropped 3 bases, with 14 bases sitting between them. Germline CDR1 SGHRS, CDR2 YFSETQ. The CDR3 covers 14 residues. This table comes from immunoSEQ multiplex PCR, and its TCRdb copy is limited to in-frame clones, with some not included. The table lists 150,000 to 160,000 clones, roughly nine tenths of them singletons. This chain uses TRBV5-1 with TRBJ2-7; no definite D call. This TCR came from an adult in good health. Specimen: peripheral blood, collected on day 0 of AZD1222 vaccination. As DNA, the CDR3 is TGCGCCAGCAGCCCGACAACGGCCAACTACGAGCAGTACTTC. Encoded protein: CASSPTTANYEQYF.